Listed here is a single T cell receptor beta chain. The specificity of this receptor is unknown. No per-base quality is available; no much larger clone lies one base away. The record originates from a study of blood T cell repertoires in COVID-19 (dated by TCRdb to the early 2020s). Describing the broader study: Samples covering the acute and convalescent phases of COVID-19 were provided by collaborators in the United States, Italy and Spain. The repertoires were made available in a free public database intended to serve as a resource for research on the immune response to SARS-CoV-2. The sample metadata nearly always contained a de-identified subject ID, COVID-19 status, age in years and sex. Where available, HLA class I and class II types were obtained from metadata supplied by the sample provider rather than from assay-based typing. The dataset comprised deeply sampled blood TCRbeta repertoires from subjects exposed to, actively infected with, or recovered from COVID-19. The material from the prospective study consisted of cDNA or gDNA derived from T cells, B-cell-depleted T cells, or PBMCs. Samples came from the ongoing ImmuneRACE study (first 160 participants) plus 1,254 subjects from 6 global collaborators.

The paper as a whole reports these results and caveats: The quantity of clinical and demographic metadata differed by source and by participant and was supplied without curation.

One collaborating source in Seattle enrolled patients during active infection and followed them longitudinally through the course of disease. The collaborating institutions used their own protocols to collect whole blood in K2EDTA tubes. For TCRbeta analysis, collaborators shipped samples in one of three forms: frozen whole blood, isolated PBMCs, or DNA extracted from either of those sample types. V lost 5 bases and J lost 2 bases, and the count of bases not matched to a germline gene is 4. Spanning cysteine to phenylalanine, the CDR3 consists of 14 amino acids. Left in the record is the CDR3 DNA by itself, 42 bases read in frame from the first base. The germline V gene (reference sequence) supplies CDR1 SEHNR and CDR2 FQNEAQ. TCRbeta CDR3 regions were amplified from genomic DNA by means of the immunoSEQ Assay, a bias-controlled multiplex PCR. The authors' pipeline ran thus. Within the assay, amplification of reference gene primers was used to estimate how many nucleated cells each sample contained. To quantify the absolute abundance of each unique TCRbeta CDR3 rearrangement, sequence reads were collapsed and filtered. For each sample, productive Simpson clonality was calculated as the square root of Simpson's diversity index across productive rearrangements. This is the immuneACCESS table as TCRdb keeps it, with only in-frame sequences that have V and J called. A part of the clones is gone; compared with another copy, unresolved V genes explain less than half, and the rest is unexplained. That table supplies the V and J calls and clone size; D and trimming were determined from the DNA. The sample yields hundreds of thousands of clones; roughly 83% were counted once. The ten biggest clones cover approximately 5.5% of the sample.

Here the chain combines TRBV7-9 and TRBJ2-5; TRBD1 agrees with 8 junctional bases. The TCR comes from a woman of 80 years or more with COVID-19, enrolled during active disease. The sample was peripheral blood. The sequenced DNA: TGTGCCAGCAGCCGGACAGGGAAACAAGAGACCCAGTACTTC. Protein translation: CASSRTGKQETQYF.